A selection of T cell receptor beta chains follows, all from one sample in a study of T cells in Graves' hyperthyroidism and ophthalmopathy. TCRdb analysed the multiplex PCR reads with MiXCR anew, one entry per CDR3 protein. In the table there are roughly 380,000 distinct CDR3 sequences, about a fifth of which are singletons. The material sequenced was blood. The receptors were sampled from a woman aged 18-29 years with Graves' hyperthyroidism. Each CDR3 is given with its conserved first and last residue. The order of the fields is J gene, V gene, D gene, clone size, CDR3 protein, CDR3 DNA. D genes are given only for firm matches. Size values are once, few and many counts, or a class for expanded clones, and some rows have none.

TRBJ1-4	TRBV6-1	NA	NA	CASSDRETNEKLFF	TGTGCCAGCAGTGACAGGGAAACTAATGAAAAACTGTTTTTT
TRBJ2-2	TRBV20-1	TRBD1	NA	CSARSGGNTGELFF	TGCAGTGCTAGGTCAGGGGGCAACACCGGGGAGCTGTTTTTT
TRBJ1-1	TRBV12-3/TRBV12-4	NA	many	CASSTLYTEAFF	TGTGCCAGCAGTACCTTATACACTGAAGCTTTCTTT
TRBJ1-2	TRBV14	NA	many	CASSQESSLQGDYGYTF	TGTGCCAGCAGCCAAGAGAGCAGCCTCCAAGGGGACTATGGCTACACCTTC
TRBJ1-6	TRBV6-5	NA	NA	CASSYEGNSPLHF	TGTGCCAGCAGTTACGAGGGTAATTCACCCCTCCACTTT
TRBJ2-7	TRBV20-1	TRBD1	many	CSARDPRGKRYEQYF	TGCAGTGCTAGAGATCCCAGGGGGAAGAGGTACGAGCAGTACTTC
TRBJ2-7	TRBV11-2	NA	many	CASSRVEYSTYEQYF	TGTGCCAGCAGCCGAGTCGAATACTCAACCTACGAGCAGTACTTC
TRBJ1-1	TRBV6-9	NA	many	CASSYSNLDTEAFF	TGTGCCAGCAGTTATTCAAACCTTGACACTGAAGCTTTCTTT
TRBJ1-1	TRBV4-1	NA	few	CASSQWGVGTEAFF	TGCGCCAGCAGCCAATGGGGGGTCGGCACTGAAGCTTTCTTT
TRBJ2-7	TRBV6-5	NA	NA	CASSFQDRPHYEQYF	TGTGCCAGCAGTTTCCAGGACAGACCTCACTACGAGCAGTACTTC
TRBJ1-1	TRBV29-1	NA	many	CSVVVNTEAFF	TGCAGCGTTGTGGTGAACACTGAAGCTTTCTTT
TRBJ2-5	TRBV3-1	NA	many	CASSQVEQTGKETQYF	TGTGCCAGCAGCCAAGTTGAACAGACTGGCAAAGAGACCCAGTACTTC
TRBJ2-5	TRBV4-1	TRBD2	NA	CASSHPGLAGGPGQETQYF	TGCGCCAGCAGCCACCCGGGACTAGCGGGGGGGCCGGGGCAAGAGACCCAGTACTTC
TRBJ2-5	TRBV6-5	NA	many	CASSYQGLETQYF	TGTGCCAGCAGTTACCAGGGTCTGGAGACCCAGTACTTC
TRBJ2-7	TRBV5-6	TRBD2	many	CASSISGGRYEQYF	TGTGCCAGCAGTATTAGCGGGGGGAGGTACGAGCAGTACTTC
TRBJ1-2	TRBV27	NA	many	CASRKGGQGYGYTF	TGTGCCAGCAGAAAGGGAGGCCAGGGCTATGGCTACACCTTC
TRBJ1-5	TRBV6-1	NA	many	CASSEGDGQPQHF	TGTGCCAGCAGCGAGGGGGACGGACAGCCCCAGCATTTT
TRBJ2-5	TRBV12-5	NA	NA	CASGLQVWGPLYQETQYF	TGTGCTAGTGGTTTGCAAGTTTGGGGACCTCTGTACCAAGAGACCCAGTACTTC
TRBJ1-3	TRBV6-5	NA	few	CASSYSGGNTIYF	TGTGCCAGCAGTTACTCGGGGGGAAACACCATATATTTT
TRBJ1-1	TRBV18	NA	many	CASSPSGTPNTEAFF	TGTGCCAGCTCACCGTCCGGGACACCTAACACTGAAGCTTTCTTT
TRBJ2-7	TRBV15	NA	many	CATSRDPGYEQYF	TGTGCCACCAGCAGAGATCCAGGGTACGAGCAGTACTTC
TRBJ2-3	TRBV7-8	NA	many	CASRPAGLSTDTQYF	TGTGCCAGCAGGCCGGCAGGACTGAGCACAGATACGCAGTATTTT
TRBJ2-7	TRBV28	NA	few	CASSWGKGRYF	TGTGCCAGCAGTTGGGGGAAGGGGCGGTACTTC
TRBJ2-7	TRBV7-2	NA	NA	CASSLVSFLAEQYF	TGTGCCAGCAGCTTAGTAAGCTTTCTGGCCGAGCAGTACTTC
TRBJ1-1	TRBV6-4	NA	many	CASSRGILGRGATEAFF	TGTGCCAGCTCCCGAGGGATCTTAGGGCGTGGGGCCACTGAAGCTTTCTTT
TRBJ2-7	TRBV6-5	NA	many	CASIGVTSSYEQYF	TGTGCCAGCATAGGAGTGACCAGCTCCTACGAGCAGTACTTC
TRBJ2-3	TRBV30	NA	NA	CAWSEGGRLDTQYF	TGTGCCTGGAGCGAGGGGGGCCGTTTGGATACGCAGTATTTT
TRBJ1-2	TRBV20-1	TRBD1	NA	CSAHTGTGAAYGYTF	TGCAGTGCTCATACCGGGACAGGGGCAGCCTATGGCTACACCTTC
TRBJ2-5	TRBV5-1	TRBD2	many	CASCQGLTRETQYF	TGCGCCAGCTGCCAGGGACTAACGAGGGAGACCCAGTACTTC
TRBJ1-1	TRBV4-2	NA	many	CASSLAGPGNTEAFF	TGTGCCAGCAGCCTTGCGGGGCCGGGGAACACTGAAGCTTTCTTT
TRBJ2-5	TRBV20-1	TRBD2	many	CSARDLGGTSGFRGTQYF	TGCAGTGCTAGAGATCTCGGGGGAACTAGCGGGTTTCGGGGGACCCAGTACTTC
TRBJ2-5	TRBV19	NA	many	CASSRGPLQETQYF	TGTGCCAGTAGTAGGGGACCGCTCCAAGAGACCCAGTACTTC
TRBJ2-6	TRBV28	NA	many	CASSGGYSGANVLTF	TGTGCCAGCAGTGGAGGGTATTCTGGGGCCAACGTCCTGACTTTC
TRBJ1-1	TRBV10-3	NA	NA	CASSESMTFLNTEAFF	TGTGCCAGCAGTGAGTCTATGACTTTCTTGAACACTGAAGCTTTCTTT
TRBJ2-7	TRBV27	NA	many	CASSRQLPTGEQYF	TGTGCCAGCAGTCGACAGCTACCCACGGGCGAGCAGTACTTC
TRBJ2-7	TRBV27	NA	many	CASSLTRGTFSYEQYF	TGTGCCAGCAGTTTAACGAGGGGGACCTTCTCCTACGAGCAGTACTTC
TRBJ1-1	TRBV19	NA	many	CASSIVPGKPNTEAFF	TGTGCCAGTAGTATAGTCCCAGGGAAACCGAACACTGAAGCTTTCTTT
TRBJ2-7	TRBV29-1	NA	many	CSVEFEHYEQYF	TGCAGCGTTGAATTCGAACACTACGAGCAGTACTTC
TRBJ1-1	TRBV2	NA	many	CASERGRNTEAFF	TGTGCCAGCGAAAGAGGGCGAAACACTGAAGCTTTCTTT
TRBJ1-5	TRBV12-3/TRBV12-4	NA	many	CASRQTEYSNQPQHF	TGTGCCAGCAGGCAGACGGAGTATAGCAATCAGCCCCAGCATTTT
TRBJ2-7	TRBV7-8	NA	many	CASSPRPGYSYEQYF	TGTGCCAGCAGCCCCCGCCCAGGGTACTCCTACGAGCAGTACTTC